Each of the 27 T cell receptor beta chains below was sequenced from the same sample in a study of T cells in Graves' hyperthyroidism and ophthalmopathy. Template material for amplifying TCR beta CDR3 regions consisted of RNA transcripts. The HTBI primer set was used in a first-round RT-PCR of the TCR CDR3. Each CDR3 protein gets one entry after TCRdb re-called the multiplex PCR reads with MiXCR. The top ten clones hold 11% of a sample with some 500,000 distinct CDR3 sequences, approximately 25% of them seen once. The specimen sequenced was blood. The origin of the receptors is a woman aged 25-40 years with Graves' ophthalmopathy.

Note on this clonotype: One base away lies a much larger clone, so this may be a sequencing read error. This chain links TRBV19 with TRBJ1-5; D ambiguous. This CDR3 is built from 15 residues. Germline CDR1 LNHDA, CDR2 SQIVND (reference sequence). V dropped 0 bases and J dropped 2 bases, with 8 bases sitting between them. DNA for the CDR3: TGTGCCAGTAGTATAGAAGGGTTTGGCAATCAGCCCCAGCATTTT. Its translation is CASSIEGFGNQPQHF. Full variable domain (missing parts from reference TRBV19 and TRBJ1-5): DGGITQSPKYLFRKEGQNVTLSCEQNLNHDAMYWYRQDPGQGLRLIYYSQIVNDFQKGDIAEGYSVSREKKESFPLTVTSAQKNPTAFYLCASSIEGFGNQPQHFGDGTRLSIL.

The V call is TRBV20-1, the J call TRBJ1-1, with 7 nucleotides matching TRBD1. The ends lost 5 bases at V and 1 base at J; junction bases unmatched: 7. In germline, CDR1 is DFQATT, CDR2 SNEGSKA (reference sequence). The CDR3 covers 14 residues. The chain's CDR3 is CSAQGGIGNTEAFF. In DNA form, the CDR3 reads TGCAGTGCTCAGGGGGGGATAGGGAACACTGAAGCTTTCTTT.

This clonotype has just a few counts. This chain uses TRBV6-5 with TRBJ1-3; 7 nucleotides align to TRBD1. Germline trimming cut 6 bases from V and 0 bases from J; bases unmatched to any gene: 5. This CDR3 is 15 amino acids long. Germline CDR1 reads MNHEY; CDR2 reads SVGAGI. The CDR3 reads CASRLDRASGNTIYF. The CDR3 DNA is TGTGCCAGCAGGTTAGACAGGGCCTCTGGAAACACCATATATTTT.

The J gene is TRBJ1-2, the V gene TRBV7-3; TRBD1 matches 9 bases. The V and J ends lost 5 bases and 14 bases, in that order; junction bases with no gene match: 15. CDR1 is SGHTA, CDR2 FQGTGA, per germline. The CDR3 consists of 14 residues. This chain's CDR3 is CASSQGQGHYGSTF. The CDR3 DNA is TGTGCCAGCAGCCAAGGACAGGGGCACTATGGCTCGACCTTC.

J is TRBJ2-5 and V is TRBV27, with 8 bases identical to TRBD1. The CDR3 consists of 13 residues. Trimming removed 4 bases from V and 5 bases from J; junction bases left unmatched: 3. Germline V gene sequence: CDR1 MNHEY, CDR2 SMNVEV (reference sequence). CDR3 sequence: CASSWTGWETQYF. The CDR3 DNA reads TGTGCCAGCAGTTGGACAGGGTGGGAGACCCAGTACTTC.

Many counts were recorded for this clonotype. The gene calls are TRBV5-5 and TRBJ2-7; D assignment may be TRBD1 or TRBD2 (5 bases each). V lost 4 bases, J lost 1 base, and 15 bases lay in between. The V gene's germline CDR1 is SGHKS and CDR2 YYEKEE (reference sequence). This CDR3 region has 15 residues. The CDR3 DNA follows: TGTGCCAGCAGCCGGGGCGACAGCGATTCCTACGAGCAGTACTTC. It yields the protein CASSRGDSDSYEQYF.

This clonotype was seen many times. This chain connects TRBV4-1 to TRBJ2-2; TRBD1 aligns across 8 bases. The CDR3 is made up of 17 amino acids. Unmatched junction bases numbered 6, after V lost 3 bases and J lost 0 bases. The germline CDR1 and CDR2 sequences are MGHRA and YSYEKL. The CDR3, as DNA: TGCGCCAGCAGCCAGGAAAAGGGACAGGCGAACACCGGGGAGCTGTTTTTT. Encoded protein: CASSQEKGQANTGELFF.

This clonotype was found a few times. V and J are TRBV20-1 and TRBJ2-7, with TRBD2 matching 10 bases. This CDR3 has 15 residues. Germline CDR1 reads DFQATT; CDR2 reads SNEGSKA (reference sequence). V lost 6 bases, J lost 0 bases, and 8 bases stayed unmatched. This CDR3 is CSASLAGVLSYEQYF. The DNA for the CDR3 is TGCAGTGCGAGCCTAGCGGGGGTACTCTCCTACGAGCAGTACTTC.

Many counts were recorded for this clonotype. The chain is built from TRBV5-1 and TRBJ2-2; D ambiguous. There are 15 residues in the CDR3. Per germline, CDR1 SGHRS and CDR2 YFSETQ. Trimming cost V 5 bases and J 0 bases, with 11 bases left between them. CDR3 sequence reads: CASSLIQTNTGELFF. The DNA of the CDR3 is TGCGCCAGCAGTCTGATACAAACGAACACCGGGGAGCTGTTTTTT. The whole variable domain, remainder taken from reference TRBV5-1 and TRBJ2-2, is KAGVTQTPRYLIKTRGQQVTLSCSPISGHRSVSWYQQTPGQGLQFLFEYFSETQRNKGNFPGRFSGRQFSNSRSEMNVSTLELGDSALYLCASSLIQTNTGELFFGEGSRLTVL.

In this sample, this clonotype turned up many times. V usage is TRBV6-5 and J usage is TRBJ2-3, with D possibly being TRBD2 (5 bases). The CDR3 length is 15 residues. Germline V lookup: CDR1 MNHEY, CDR2 SVGAGI. V was cut by 0 bases and J by 4 bases, with 11 bases left in between. CDR3 sequence (DNA): TGTGCCAGCAGTTACTCAGGGTATAGCGCAGATACGCAGTATTTT. Amino acid sequence: CASSYSGYSADTQYF.

CDR3 nucleotides: TGTGCCAGCAGCCAAGGCGAGGCGGGGACTGGAAACACCATATATTTT. It encodes CASSQGEAGTGNTIYF. The chain couples TRBV4-2 to TRBJ1-3; D ambiguous. Germline V gene lookup returns CDR1 LGHNA and CDR2 YNFKEQ. The CDR3 runs to 16 residues. Trimming took off 1 base at V and 2 bases at J, with 12 bases between the two ends.

V is TRBV6-4 and J is TRBJ2-7, with 9 nucleotides matching TRBD1. The CDR3 extends over 17 amino acids. Trimming took 5 bases from V and 0 from J; bases not matched to a gene: 11. Germline V CDR1 and CDR2: MRHNA, SNTAGT. The CDR3 DNA reads TGTGCCAGCAGTACTGGGACAGGGACCGCGAGCTCCTACGAGCAGTACTTC. This codes for CASSTGTGTASSYEQYF.

This clonotype was counted at least ten times. The rearrangement uses TRBV20-1 and TRBJ2-5; 9 bases agree with TRBD1. The CDR3 runs to 18 residues. Germline values: CDR1 DFQATT, CDR2 SNEGSKA (reference sequence). Unmatched junction bases numbered 22, after V lost 5 bases and J lost 6 bases. The CDR3 loop reads CSAAHTGQGGGHLKTQYF. CDR3 bases: TGCAGTGCTGCTCACACGGGACAGGGAGGGGGGCACTTGAAGACCCAGTACTTC.

In its sample, this clonotype was seen a few times. This sequence joins TRBV19 and TRBJ1-5, with D unclear. With 6 bases removed from V and 1 base from J, the gap between germline ends came to 19 bases. Germline V gives CDR1 LNHDA, CDR2 SQIVND (reference sequence). The CDR3 runs 17 residues. In nucleotides, the CDR3 is TGTGCCAGTAGGATGGCCCCTTGGGGAGACAGCAATCAGCCCCAGCATTTT. Its translation is CASRMAPWGDSNQPQHF.

As regards this clonotype: Possible read error: a much larger clone is one base away. The CDR3 does not close with the conserved phenylalanine or tryptophan, likely indicating a read error. The chain couples TRBV15 to TRBJ2-3; no clear D gene. The CDR3 is made up of 14 amino acids. V was pared by 0 bases and J by 0 bases, with 4 bases between. Germline CDR1 LNHNV, CDR2 YYDKDF (reference sequence). In nucleotides, the CDR3 is TGTGCCACCAGCAGAGATTGGAGCACAGATACGCAGTATTGT. It is translated as CATSRDWSTDTQYC.

This clonotype was counted a few times. This rearrangement joins TRBV4-1 to TRBJ2-4, with 12 nucleotides matching TRBD2. This CDR3 region has 18 residues. The V gene's germline CDR1 is MGHRA and CDR2 YSYEKL. J was trimmed by 3 bases and V by 1 base; bases with no gene match: 7. The DNA of the CDR3 is TGCGCCAGCAGCCAAGGGCTAGCGGGGGGGATCAACAAAAACATTCAGTACTTC. It is translated as CASSQGLAGGINKNIQYF.

The gene calls are TRBV28 and TRBJ1-5, with TRBD1 as a possible D gene (5 bases). Germline CDR1 MDHEN, CDR2 SYDVKM. V was clipped by 5 bases and J by 6 bases, with 20 bases between them. The CDR3 has 16 residues. CDR3: CASSAGREGRGQPQHF. The CDR3 coding sequence is TGTGCCAGCAGTGCCGGCCGGGAGGGGCGAGGTCAGCCCCAGCATTTT.

The sample holds a few counts of this clonotype. Just one base apart from a much larger clone, this may be a read error. This chain connects TRBV5-6 to TRBJ2-7, with D perhaps assigned TRBD1 or TRBD2 (6 bases each). Deletions cut 4 bases from V and 4 bases from J, with 15 bases between. Looked up from germline, CDR1 is SGHDT and CDR2 is YYEEEE. The length of the CDR3 is 14 residues. The CDR3 DNA follows: TGTGCCAGCAGCAGGGGGGCCAGCGGGTACGAGCAGTACTTC. It specifies CASSRGASGYEQYF.

The genes are TRBV24-1 and TRBJ2-3; D gene uncertain. CDR1 KGHDR and CDR2 SFDVKD come from the germline V gene. V lost 10 bases and J lost 0, with 19 bases in between. There are 16 residues in the CDR3. The DNA for the CDR3 is TGTGCCACTGAGGAGTCGGGTCGATTTAGCACAGATACGCAGTATTTT. Amino acids: CATEESGRFSTDTQYF.

This clonotype turned up a few times. V and J are TRBV3-1 and TRBJ2-7; D remains unclear. V was trimmed by 0 bases and J by 1 base, leaving 10 bases between them. CDR3 length equals 15 residues. Looked up from germline, CDR1 is LGHDT and CDR2 is YNNKEL (reference sequence). The CDR3 here is CASSQEPRRSYEQYF. Written as DNA, the CDR3 is TGTGCCAGCAGCCAAGAGCCCAGGAGATCCTACGAGCAGTACTTC.

CDR3 bases: TGTGCCAGCAGCCCCGTTTGGGGACTACAAGAGACCCAGTACTTC. Translating it yields CASSPVWGLQETQYF. This rearrangement joins TRBV4-2 to TRBJ2-5; the match to TRBD2 covers 7 bases. Germline assignment: CDR1 LGHNA and CDR2 YNFKEQ. The V and J ends lost 4 bases and 2 bases, in that order; junction bases with no gene match: 7. The CDR3 totals 15 residues.

The table lists this clonotype with many counts. This rearrangement joins TRBV7-8 to TRBJ2-5, with D uncertain. CDR3 length: 15 residues. The germline V gene encodes CDR1 SGHVS and CDR2 FQNEAQ. Trimming removed 1 base at V and 2 bases at J, with 11 bases between. In nucleotides, the CDR3 is TGTGCCAGCAGCTTAGTTCTGAGGTTACAAGAGACCCAGTACTTC. Encoded protein: CASSLVLRLQETQYF.

In its sample, this clonotype was seen many times. The DNA of the CDR3 is TGCGCCAGCAGCCACTTGACAGGGGGAAACGGCTACACCTTC. This sequence encodes CASSHLTGGNGYTF. V usage is TRBV4-1 and J usage is TRBJ1-2; 9 bases match TRBD1. V lost 3 bases and J lost 8; bases outside the gene matches: 7. Germline V CDR1 and CDR2: MGHRA, YSYEKL. The CDR3 has 14 amino acids.

This clonotype was detected ten times or more. V and J are TRBV28 and TRBJ1-5; D remains ambiguous. With 6 bases removed from V and 7 bases from J, the gap between germline ends came to 10 bases. This CDR3 is 12 amino acids long. Germline CDR1 is MDHEN and CDR2 is SYDVKM. The CDR3 sequence is CASSAGGQPQHF. CDR3 coding DNA: TGTGCCAGCAGCGCAGGAGGACAGCCCCAGCATTTT.

This clonotype showed up many times. V gene TRBV18 combines with J gene TRBJ1-2; D not certain. The CDR3 consists of 14 residues. Germline V gives CDR1 KGHSH, CDR2 LQKENI. V lost 7 bases and J lost 0, with 12 bases in between. CDR3 in DNA: TGTGCCAGCTACGGGCAGAACGCTAACTATGGCTACACCTTC. Its translation is CASYGQNANYGYTF.

This clonotype was recorded a few times. The chain recombines TRBV3-1 with TRBJ2-1; the D gene is possibly TRBD1 (6 bases). Germline-derived CDR1 and CDR2 are LGHDT and YNNKEL (reference sequence). CDR3 length: 14 residues. With 4 bases removed from V and 8 bases from J, the gap between germline ends came to 15 bases. The CDR3 DNA reads TGTGCCAGCAGCCTAAAATCGGCAGGGGATGAGCAGTTCTTC. It translates to CASSLKSAGDEQFF.

This clonotype was counted at least ten times. The chain carries TRBV11-1 and TRBJ1-2; 8 bases agree with TRBD1. Trimming removed 4 bases from V and 5 bases from J; junction bases left unmatched: 12. This CDR3 has 16 amino acids. Germline CDR1 reads SGHAT; CDR2 reads FQDESV (reference sequence). The CDR3 loop reads CASSSVGAGQVYGYTF. In DNA form, the CDR3 reads TGTGCCAGCAGCTCGGTAGGGGCGGGACAGGTATATGGCTACACCTTC.